The T cell receptor (beta chain) under discussion was sequenced for a study of OX40 agonist ivuxolimab in advanced cancers. Study-level information: The dose-escalation group included hepatocellular carcinoma, melanoma, renal cell carcinoma and head and neck cancer. Study-level points and caveats: CD4+ and CD8+ blood T cells expanded clonally by week 6 at 0.1 to 3.0 mg/kg. There were, on average, more expanded clones in CD8+ T cells than in CD4+.

Clones were read by immunoSEQ multiplex PCR, and TCRdb kept only the in-frame ones, dropping some. The data show under 90,000 clones, with 70% to 90% seen just once and about 0.89% held by the top ten. Comment on this clone: What it binds is not known.

The CDR3 sequence is 14 residues long. The germline CDR1 and CDR2 sequences are SGHTA and FQGNSA. The V end was cut by 3 bases, the J end by 7 bases, with 12 bases between. The sample consisted of CD4+ or CD8+ T cells sorted from blood, taken in a trial of the OX40 agonist ivuxolimab. The clonotype comes from an adult with an advanced solid tumor such as melanoma, head and neck, liver or kidney cancer. The gene calls are TRBV7-2 and TRBJ2-2; D possibly uses TRBD1 or TRBD2 (6 bases each). Here the CDR3 reads CASSFSGGVGELFF. The CDR3 DNA follows: TGTGCCAGCAGCTTCTCCGGGGGCGTCGGGGAGCTGTTTTTT.